This T cell receptor (beta chain) came from a study of T cells in Graves' hyperthyroidism and ophthalmopathy. Findings and limits, study-wide: Progression to ophthalmopathy was predicted a median of 6.5 months early.

This clonotype came up a few times. Its cognate antigen is unknown. V lost 0 bases and J 1 base, leaving 7 bases between the germline ends. CDR1 and CDR2 from the germline V gene are SGDLS and YYNGEE. This CDR3 is built from 15 residues. Researchers amplified the TCR beta CDR3 regions from RNA transcripts. TCR CDR3 underwent first-round RT-PCR with the HTBI primer set. A single record per CDR3 protein comes from TCRdb applying MiXCR to the multiplex PCR reads. The sample records roughly 350,000 distinct CDR3 sequences, 11% to 15% being singletons. Newly diagnosed hyperthyroidism, duration under 2 months, in patients aged 18 to 65. Lactation, pregnancy, other autoimmune disease or uncontrolled infection led to exclusion of patients. An approximately 9.8 ml volume of fresh peripheral blood provided the PBMCs.

The sequence came from a woman aged 25 to 45 with Graves' hyperthyroidism. This chain joins TRBV9 and TRBJ2-2; no firm D call. The specimen was blood. For the CDR3, the DNA is TGTGCCAGCAGCGTAGATTTCCGGAACACCGGGGAGCTGTTTTTT. Protein: CASSVDFRNTGELFF. Full variable domain (remainder filled in from reference TRBV9 and TRBJ2-2): DSGVTQTPKHLITATGQRVTLRCSPRSGDLSVYWYQQSLDQGLQFLIQYYNGEERAKGNILERFSAQQFPDLHSELNLSSLELGDSALYFCASSVDFRNTGELFFGEGSRLTVL.